The 14 T cell receptor beta chains below come from one sample, sequenced in a study of T cells after yellow fever vaccination. TCRdb reprocessed the 5' RACE reads via MiXCR and lists one record per CDR3 protein. The data hold around 310,000 distinct CDR3 sequences, with 3.5% to 4.5% observed a single time. Sequenced here: PBMCs, sampled 5 days after the yellow fever booster vaccination. These TCRs come from a man aged 18-30 years who received the YFV17D yellow fever vaccine.

This clonotype occurred a few times. V usage is TRBV19 and J usage is TRBJ1-5; D might be TRBD1 (5 bases). The CDR3 is made up of 17 amino acids. Germline lookup yields CDR1 LNHDA and CDR2 SQIVND (reference sequence). V was shortened by 4 bases and J by 5 bases, with 21 bases between the two germline ends. Here the CDR3 DNA reads TGTGCCAGTAGTAGGGGGGTGGGGCTCTTAGGCGATCAGCCCCAGCATTTT. Its translation: CASSRGVGLLGDQPQHF.

CDR3 sequence reads: CASSLVGTGDTEAFF. The CDR3 bases are TGCGCCAGCAGCTTGGTTGGGACAGGGGACACTGAAGCTTTCTTT. The chain is built from TRBV5-1 and TRBJ1-1; 10 bases line up with TRBD1. CDR1 is SGHRS, CDR2 YFSETQ, per germline. Unmatched junction bases numbered 2, after V lost 0 bases and J lost 3 bases. The CDR3 is 15 residues long.

This clonotype was counted at least ten times. The J gene is TRBJ2-1, the V gene TRBV20-1; TRBD2 might be the D (6 bases). Germline-derived CDR1 and CDR2 are DFQATT and SNEGSKA (reference sequence). The CDR3 spans 14 residues. V shed 6 bases and J shed 8 bases, with 20 bases lying between them. The CDR3 region has the DNA TGCAGTGCCCCGGGGGACGCGTACGGCGATGAGCAGTTCTTC. This codes for CSAPGDAYGDEQFF.

The table lists this clonotype with a few counts. V usage is TRBV24-1 and J usage is TRBJ2-2; D gene ambiguous. The V gene's germline CDR1 is KGHDR and CDR2 SFDVKD. V shed 4 bases and J shed 6 bases, with 20 bases lying between them. The CDR3 is made up of 17 amino acids. CDR3 nucleotide sequence: TGTGCCACCAGTGACCCAGCTCCGATCAGAAGCTCCGGGGAGCTGTTTTTT. This sequence encodes CATSDPAPIRSSGELFF.

The chain is built from TRBV4-1 and TRBJ2-2; tentatively, D is TRBD1 or TRBD2 (5 bases each). CDR1 MGHRA and CDR2 YSYEKL come from the germline V gene. Trimming removed 0 bases at V and 4 bases at J, with 15 bases between. The CDR3 is made up of 17 amino acids. This CDR3 is CASSQEWGTIATGELFF. The CDR3 DNA reads TGCGCCAGCAGCCAAGAGTGGGGGACGATAGCCACCGGGGAGCTGTTTTTT.

This chain joins TRBV4-3 and TRBJ2-3; either TRBD1 or TRBD2 may supply D (5 bases each). Germline V gene lookup returns CDR1 LGHNA and CDR2 YSLEER. V lost 3 bases to trimming and J lost 4 bases, with 14 bases between them. This CDR3 has 15 amino acids. CDR3 in amino acids: CASSQFLLGADTQYF. The CDR3 coding sequence is TGCGCCAGCAGCCAGTTTTTACTGGGGGCAGATACGCAGTATTTT.

The chain uses TRBV18 and TRBJ1-2, with 9 positions matching TRBD1. CDR1 and CDR2 (germline): KGHSH, LQKENI. The CDR3 extends over 15 amino acids. V trimming: 3 bases; J trimming: 4 bases; junction bases outside the gene matches: 6. The CDR3 reads CASSPGQGFIYGYTF. For the CDR3, the DNA is TGTGCCAGCTCACCTGGACAGGGGTTCATCTATGGCTACACCTTC. Full variable domain (rest looked up from reference TRBV18 and TRBJ1-2): NAGVMQNPRHLVRRRGQEARLRCSPMKGHSHVYWYRQLPEEGLKFMVYLQKENIIDESGMPKERFSAEFPKEGPSILRIQQVVRGDSAAYFCASSPGQGFIYGYTFGSGTRLTVV.

This clonotype has only a few counts. The V and J genes are TRBV6-5 and TRBJ1-2; the match to TRBD1 covers 11 bases. J gave up 8 bases and V 4 bases, and 3 bases lay outside the gene matches. This CDR3 comprises 13 residues. CDR1 is MNHEY, CDR2 SVGAGI, per germline. The CDR3 sequence: CASSSDRGRGYTF. The DNA of the CDR3 is TGTGCCAGCAGTTCGGACAGGGGGCGCGGCTACACCTTC.

The gene calls are TRBV7-8 and TRBJ1-2; the match to TRBD1 covers 8 bases. Trimming removed 8 bases from V and 3 bases from J; junction bases left unmatched: 17. In germline, CDR1 is SGHVS, CDR2 FQNEAQ. The CDR3 length is 17 residues. The CDR3 loop reads CASGGRDRSVLDYGYTF. CDR3 nucleotide sequence: TGTGCCAGCGGTGGTCGGGACAGGTCGGTGCTAGACTATGGCTACACCTTC.

The V call is TRBV12-3 or TRBV12-4, the J call TRBJ1-5; no clear D gene. CDR3 length: 13 residues. Trimming cost V 6 bases and J 4 bases, with 10 bases left between them. CDR3: CASRPGRNQPQHF. DNA for the CDR3: TGTGCCAGCAGGCCGGGTCGGAATCAGCCCCAGCATTTT.

There are many counts of this clonotype. This rearrangement joins TRBV7-2 to TRBJ1-2; possible D gene TRBD1, 6 bases. This CDR3 region has 12 residues. The germline V gene encodes CDR1 SGHTA and CDR2 FQGNSA. V was trimmed by 5 bases and J by 8 bases, leaving 12 bases between them. Here the CDR3 reads CASSRPGEGYTF. The CDR3 nucleotides read TGTGCCAGCAGCCGCCCAGGGGAAGGCTACACCTTC.

Concerning this clonotype itself: Sequence at one end of the junction differs from germline and may be a read error. The J gene is TRBJ2-7, the V gene TRBV25-1; D is perhaps TRBD2 (6 bases). The CDR3 consists of 16 residues. Germline V gene data show CDR1 as MGHDK and CDR2 as SYGVNS. CDR3 protein: CARSGSEGRFSYEQYF. In nucleotides, the CDR3 is TGTGCCAGAAGTGGATCGGAGGGGCGTTTCTCCTACGAGCAGTACTTC.

Ten or more counts support this clonotype. This chain uses TRBV20-1 with TRBJ1-1; D not certain. This CDR3 has 14 residues. Germline V gene data show CDR1 as DFQATT and CDR2 as SNEGSKA (reference sequence). V lost 0 bases and J lost 1, with 9 bases in between. CDR3 DNA: TGCAGTGCTAGAGACCCGACAAGGAACACTGAAGCTTTCTTT. This translates into CSARDPTRNTEAFF.

This clonotype has a count of ten or more. The chain couples TRBV29-1 to TRBJ2-3; 10 positions agree with TRBD1. V lost 2 bases, J lost 6 bases, and 5 bases stayed unmatched. This CDR3 is 14 amino acids long. Germline V gives CDR1 SQVTM, CDR2 ANQGSEA. Here the CDR3 reads CSVELEDRGDTQYF. DNA of the CDR3: TGCAGCGTTGAATTAGAGGACAGGGGGGATACGCAGTATTTT.